The 15 T cell receptor beta chains given below trace back to one sample, sequenced in a study of T cell responses to AZD1222 COVID-19 vaccine (dated by TCRdb to 2020 to 2022). What the time point label conveys for this sample: about 28 days (+/-7) after the second vaccine dose. Library creation used the immunoSEQ multiplex PCR assay. TCRdb took over this immuneACCESS table, retaining in-frame rearrangements with V and J assigned. Such tables are incomplete; in checked studies, under half of the missing clones stem from an unresolved V gene, and the remainder is unexplained. The sample table holds 120,000 to 150,000 clones, of which around nine tenths were seen once. The ten biggest clones cover over 4% of the sample. Sequencing was performed on peripheral blood, taken 28 days after the second AZD1222 dose. The receptors were sampled from an adult who received the AZD1222 COVID-19 vaccine.

V usage is TRBV18 and J usage is TRBJ2-5, with D possibly TRBD2 on 6 matching bases. This CDR3 comprises 15 residues. The V end lost 2 bases, the J end lost 7 bases, and 17 bases lay between the germline ends. Germline lookup yields CDR1 KGHSH and CDR2 LQKENI. The CDR3 DNA follows: TGTGCCAGCTCACCAGGGTTTCGGGAGTACGGGACCCAGTACTTC. Its translation: CASSPGFREYGTQYF.

The chain has TRBV10-3 and TRBJ1-5; TRBD1 might be the D (5 bases). The CDR3 runs to 14 residues. Germline V gene data show CDR1 as ENHRY and CDR2 as SYGVKD. V dropped 2 bases and J dropped 7 bases, with 12 bases sitting between them. For the CDR3, the DNA is TGTGCCATCAGTGAGAAACAGGCAGAACAGCCCCAGCATTTT. It translates to CAISEKQAEQPQHF.

This rearrangement joins TRBV7-6 to TRBJ1-5; D is possibly TRBD1 (6 bases). The germline gives CDR1 SGHVS, CDR2 FNYEAQ. The length of the CDR3 is 15 residues. Between the trimmed V and J ends, which lost 3 bases and 4 bases, there was a span of 13 bases. CDR3 DNA sequence: TGTGCCAGCAGCTTGGATACAGGGCTTAATCAGCCCCAGCATTTT. Its translation: CASSLDTGLNQPQHF.

The gene calls are TRBV10-3 and TRBJ2-3; 9 positions agree with TRBD1. Germline V gives CDR1 ENHRY, CDR2 SYGVKD. This CDR3 contains 13 residues. CDR3 sequence (DNA): TGTGCGCTCCGACAGGGGGATTCAGATACGCAGTATTTT. This codes for CALRQGDSDTQYF.

The chain joins TRBV27 to TRBJ2-3; no clear D gene. Looked up from germline, CDR1 is MNHEY and CDR2 is SMNVEV (reference sequence). The CDR3 runs to 15 residues. V lost 4 bases, J lost 6 bases, and 17 bases lay in between. As DNA, the CDR3 is TGTGCCAGCAGTTCAACAAACTCGAGAGAGGATACGCAGTATTTT. Its translation: CASSSTNSREDTQYF.

CDR3 DNA sequence: TGTGCCAGCTCGGTGAGGGACAAATTGGACACTGAAGCTTTCTTT. Translated: CASSVRDKLDTEAFF. V gene TRBV18 combines with J gene TRBJ1-1; a weak D match, TRBD1 (6 bases). The V end lost 6 bases, the J end lost 3 bases, and 17 bases lay between the germline ends. This CDR3 has 15 amino acids. Germline-derived CDR1 and CDR2 are KGHSH and LQKENI.

This chain links TRBV7-2 with TRBJ2-1, with TRBD2 matching over 14 bases. CDR1 SGHTA and CDR2 FQGNSA come from the germline V gene. This CDR3 has 15 residues. V was pared by 5 bases and J by 6 bases, with 3 bases of the junction left unmatched. In nucleotides, the CDR3 is TGTGCCAGCAGCCCTGGACTAGCGGGGGGCAATGAGCAGTTCTTC. Translation gives CASSPGLAGGNEQFF.

The CDR3 region is CASSLIPNSPLHF. CDR3 nucleotides: TGTGCCAGCAGTTTAATCCCGAATTCACCCCTCCACTTT. The chain combines TRBV12-3 or TRBV12-4 with TRBJ1-6; D is uncertain. Trimming took off 2 bases at V and 7 bases at J, with 6 bases between the two ends. The CDR3 spans 13 residues.

This clone has a single count. The chain uses TRBV28 and TRBJ2-7; 12 bases line up with TRBD1. The germline CDR1 and CDR2 sequences are MDHEN and SYDVKM. V shed 6 bases, J shed 3 bases, and the junction held 9 bases outside the gene matches. This CDR3 is built from 16 residues. CDR3 residues: CASSPRGDRGLYEQYF. DNA of the CDR3: TGTGCCAGCAGCCCAAGGGGGGACAGGGGGCTCTACGAGCAGTACTTC.

The V call is TRBV5-4, the J call TRBJ1-2; maybe TRBD1 (5 bases). The germline CDR1 and CDR2 sequences are SGHNT and YYREEE (reference sequence). With 0 bases removed from V and 5 bases from J, the gap between germline ends came to 11 bases. CDR3 length equals 14 residues. CDR3 amino acids: CASSLDRMGYGYTF. CDR3 nucleotide sequence: TGTGCCAGCAGCTTGGACAGGATGGGATATGGCTACACCTTC.

This clone was observed once. CDR3 DNA: TGTGCCAGCAGCGCAACAGGGGGGAACACCGGGGAGCTGTTTTTT. As protein: CASSATGGNTGELFF. V and J are TRBV11-3 and TRBJ2-2; TRBD1 aligns across 8 bases. V lost 5 bases, J lost 1 base, and 3 bases stayed unmatched. This CDR3 has 15 amino acids. Germline values: CDR1 SGHNT, CDR2 YENEEA. Together with reference TRBV11-3 and TRBJ2-2, the CDR3 gives the full variable domain: EAGVVQSPRYKIIEKKQPVAFWCNPISGHNTLYWYLQNLGQGPELLIRYENEEAVDDSQLPKDRFSAERLKGVDSTLKIQPAELGDSAVYLCASSATGGNTGELFFGEGSRLTVL.

The rearrangement joins TRBV28 to TRBJ2-7, with TRBD2 identical over 10 bases. Germline assignment: CDR1 MDHEN and CDR2 SYDVKM. This CDR3 spans 14 amino acids. The junction had 6 bases not matched to a gene; V was cut back by 4 bases and J by 6 bases. CDR3 in amino acids: CASSSLAGVPEQYF. For the CDR3, the DNA is TGTGCCAGCAGTTCGCTAGCGGGGGTACCCGAGCAGTACTTC.

The chain links TRBV28 to TRBJ1-5, with 8 bases aligning to TRBD1. With 5 bases clipped from V and 7 bases from J, the junction kept 7 bases outside the gene matches. The CDR3 loop spans 14 amino acids. Germline V CDR1 and CDR2: MDHEN, SYDVKM. CDR3 protein: CASSRLDRVQPQHF. In DNA form, the CDR3 reads TGTGCCAGCAGTCGACTGGACAGGGTACAGCCCCAGCATTTT.

V gene TRBV27 combines with J gene TRBJ1-5; 7 bases align to TRBD1. V shed 2 bases and J 0 bases; nucleotides not matched to a gene: 10. CDR3 length equals 18 residues. CDR1 and CDR2 from the germline V gene are MNHEY and SMNVEV (reference sequence). The CDR3 here is CASSLMDRPNFSNQPQHF. The CDR3 DNA is TGTGCCAGCAGTTTAATGGACAGGCCAAACTTTAGCAATCAGCCCCAGCATTTT.

This chain links TRBV7-3 with TRBJ2-3; TRBD2 is a possible D gene (6 bases). Trimming pared 5 bases from V and 10 bases from J, leaving 22 bases between. The CDR3 is made up of 15 amino acids. Germline V CDR1 and CDR2: SGHTA, FQGTGA. CDR3 loop: CASSQRGGGIGAQYF. The DNA for the CDR3 is TGTGCCAGCAGCCAACGGGGTGGCGGGATTGGTGCGCAGTATTTT.